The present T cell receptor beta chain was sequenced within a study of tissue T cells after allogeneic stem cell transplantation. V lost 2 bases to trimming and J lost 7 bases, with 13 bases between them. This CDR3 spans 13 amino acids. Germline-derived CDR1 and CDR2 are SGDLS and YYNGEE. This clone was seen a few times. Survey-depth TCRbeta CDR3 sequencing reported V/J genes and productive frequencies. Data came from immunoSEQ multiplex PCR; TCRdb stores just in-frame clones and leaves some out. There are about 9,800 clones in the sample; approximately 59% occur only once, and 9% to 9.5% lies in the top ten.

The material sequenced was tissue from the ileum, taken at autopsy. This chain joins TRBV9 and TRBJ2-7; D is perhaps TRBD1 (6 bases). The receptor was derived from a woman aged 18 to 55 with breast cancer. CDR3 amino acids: CASSVQGSGEQYF. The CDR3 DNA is TGTGCCAGCAGCGTGCAGGGGAGTGGAGAGCAGTACTTC.